This record looks at one T cell receptor beta chain sequence and its context. This sample stems from a study of T cell changes during pregnancy in multiple sclerosis. V shed 6 bases and J shed 6 bases, with 14 bases lying between them. The CDR3 is 14 amino acids. Germline V gene lookup returns CDR1 SGHAT and CDR2 FQDESV (reference sequence). Repertoires were generated with immunoSEQ multiplex PCR, while TCRdb's copy carries only in-frame clones and drops some. Of tens of thousands of clones listed, roughly 89% were seen once; the top ten hold about 8%. This material consisted of CD8+ T cells from peripheral blood mononuclear cells, taken in the first trimester of pregnancy. The rearrangement joins TRBV11-1 to TRBJ2-2; D is unclear. The origin of this receptor is a female donor in good health, enrolled as a control in a pregnancy study. The DNA of the CDR3 is TGTGCCAGCAGTCCGGTCGCTTCGGCCGGGGAGCTGTTTTTT. Its protein is CASSPVASAGELFF. The variable domain in full, completed from reference TRBV11-1 and TRBJ2-2, reads EAEVAQSPRYKITEKSQAVAFWCDPISGHATLYWYRQILGQGPELLVQFQDESVVDDSQLPKDRFSAERLKGVDSTLKIQPAELGDSAMYLCASSPVASAGELFFGEGSRLTVL.